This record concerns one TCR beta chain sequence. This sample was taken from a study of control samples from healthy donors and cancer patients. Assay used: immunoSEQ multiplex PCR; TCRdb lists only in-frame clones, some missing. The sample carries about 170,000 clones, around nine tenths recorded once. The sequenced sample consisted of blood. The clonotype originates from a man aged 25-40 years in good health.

CDR3 in DNA: TGTGCCAGCAGCCAAGATCTCCCTCGACAGAATCAAGAGACCCAGTACTTC. Translated, it gives CASSQDLPRQNQETQYF. The V call is TRBV3-1 (or the pseudogene TRBV3-2), the J call TRBJ2-5, with a tentative D call TRBD1 (5 bases). V shed 0 bases and J shed 2 bases, with 16 bases lying between them. This CDR3 has 17 residues. Germline values: CDR1 LGHDT, CDR2 YNNKEL (reference sequence).